Below, one TCR beta chain is given with its context. Which antigen it targets is not known. No much larger clonotype is one base removed from it; base qualities were not supplied. The sample comes from a study of blood T cell repertoires in COVID-19 (TCRdb year 2020). Regarding the research as a whole: Samples from collaborators originated in the United States, Italy and Spain and spanned both the acute and convalescent phases of COVID-19. The prospective study material was composed of cDNA or gDNA derived from T cells, B-cell-depleted T cells, or PBMCs. Subjects who had been exposed to COVID-19, were actively infected with it, or had recovered from it provided the deeply sampled blood TCRbeta repertoires that made up the dataset. The repertoires were made available in a free public database intended to serve as a resource for research on the immune response to SARS-CoV-2. The samples were drawn from two sources: the first 160 participants of the ongoing ImmuneRACE study, and 1,000 to 1,500 subjects contributed by 6 global collaborators. The sample metadata nearly always contained a de-identified subject ID, COVID-19 status, age in years and sex. Where available, HLA class I and class II types were taken from metadata supplied by the sample provider and were not determined by assay-based typing.

TCRbeta CDR3 regions were amplified from genomic DNA using the immunoSEQ Assay, a bias-controlled multiplex PCR. The study's processing was this. The number of nucleated cells in each sample was estimated by amplification of reference gene primers within the assay. To quantify the absolute abundance of each unique TCRbeta CDR3 rearrangement, sequence reads were collapsed and filtered. Productive Simpson clonality was computed per sample as the square root of Simpson's diversity index over productive rearrangements. This is the immuneACCESS table as TCRdb keeps it, with only in-frame sequences that have V and J called. A part of the clones is gone; compared with another copy, unresolved V genes explain less than half, and the rest is unexplained. The DNA was the basis for D and trimming; V, J and clone size are from that table. For this sample there are 180,000 or so clones; around 85% appear just once. The leading ten clones occupy roughly 8.6% of the sample.

After removal of 0 bases from V and 0 bases from J, the junction retains 3 bases not matched to a gene. The CDR3 spans 17 residues, from the cysteine through the phenylalanine. The only DNA kept is the CDR3, 51 bases in frame from the first base. CDR1 and CDR2 (SGHTA, FQGTGA) derive from the germline V gene. Each collaborating institution followed its own protocols to collect whole blood in K2EDTA tubes. For TCRbeta analysis, collaborators shipped samples in one of three forms: frozen whole blood, isolated PBMCs, or DNA extracted from either of those sample types. Paper-wide results and their limitations: How much clinical and demographic metadata was included differed by source and by participant, and the metadata was provided uncurated.

Specimen: peripheral blood. The chain is made from TRBV7-3 and TRBJ2-1; TRBD2 aligns with 9 central bases. The sequence derives from a man in his 60s with acute or convalescent COVID-19. The DNA reads TGTGCCAGCAGCTTAACCGCGGGAGGGCCCTCCTACAATGAGCAGTTCTTC. The resulting protein is CASSLTAGGPSYNEQFF.